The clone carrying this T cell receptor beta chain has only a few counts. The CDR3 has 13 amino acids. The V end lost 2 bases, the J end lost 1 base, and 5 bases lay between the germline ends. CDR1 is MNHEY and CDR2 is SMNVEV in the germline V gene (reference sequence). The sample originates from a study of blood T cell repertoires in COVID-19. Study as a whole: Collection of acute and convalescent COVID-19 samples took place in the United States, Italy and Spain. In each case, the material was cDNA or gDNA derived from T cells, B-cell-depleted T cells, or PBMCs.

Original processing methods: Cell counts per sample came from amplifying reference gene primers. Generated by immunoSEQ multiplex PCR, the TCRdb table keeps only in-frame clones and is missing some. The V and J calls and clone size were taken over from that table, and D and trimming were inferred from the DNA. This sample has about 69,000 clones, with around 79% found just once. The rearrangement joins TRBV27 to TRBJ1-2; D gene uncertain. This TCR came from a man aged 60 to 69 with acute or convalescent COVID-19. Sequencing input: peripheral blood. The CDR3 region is CASSLQINYGYTF. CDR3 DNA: TGTGCCAGCAGTTTACAGATTAACTATGGCTACACCTTC.